The entry below gives a single T cell receptor (beta chain) sequence along with its context. CDR1 and CDR2 from the germline V gene are MNHEY and SVGEGT. The CDR3 runs 16 residues. The trim removed 4 bases at V and 4 bases at J, leaving 9 bases unmatched. This sample is drawn from a study of blood T cell repertoires in COVID-19. Across the whole study: Both acute and convalescent COVID-19 samples were obtained from the United States, Italy and Spain.

Only in-frame clones appear in the TCRdb table, and some are missing; sequencing was by immunoSEQ multiplex PCR. The data contain over 85,000 clones, around 85% of them singletons. Followed longitudinally, the Seattle patients had been enrolled during active infection. This sequence joins TRBV6-2 or TRBV6-3 and TRBJ2-5; 10 nucleotides match TRBD1. Sequenced: peripheral blood. The receptor's source is an elderly woman with COVID-19, enrolled during active disease. The CDR3 loop is CASSFARTGGIETQYF. The CDR3 nucleotides read TGTGCCAGCAGTTTCGCCCGGACAGGGGGGATAGAGACCCAGTACTTC.